Reported below is one T cell receptor beta chain. This record belongs to a study of blood T cell repertoires in COVID-19. The ends lost 5 bases at V and 5 bases at J; junction bases unmatched: 7. This CDR3 spans 15 amino acids. In germline, CDR1 is SNHLY, CDR2 FYNNEI. The method was immunoSEQ multiplex PCR; TCRdb's version includes in-frame clones alone and lacks a portion of them. In the table there are about 140,000 clones, 70% to 90% of which are singletons. The origin of this receptor is a man aged 45-65 years who had recovered from COVID-19. The source material was PBMCs or T cells enriched from blood (not recorded which). This rearrangement joins TRBV2 to TRBJ2-3, with 10 bases fitting TRBD2. The CDR3 sequence: CASSSSGRGGDTQYF. The CDR3 nucleotides read TGTGCCAGCAGTTCTAGCGGGAGAGGAGGAGATACGCAGTATTTT.